These T cell receptor beta chains were read from a single sample in a study of T cells after posttransplantation cyclophosphamide. Profiled with immunoSEQ multiplex PCR; TCRdb holds only in-frame clones, not every one. The sample was found to contain more than 1,500 clones, and every one recurs. The sample in question was PBMCs, obtained approximately 350 days after allogeneic stem cell transplant with posttransplant cyclophosphamide. The receptors were sampled from a male patient aged 60-69 years who received an allogeneic stem cell transplant from an unrelated donor, was CMV-positive, and had acute and chronic GVHD. Part of the T cells may come from the graft donor. CDR3s include the opening cysteine and the closing phenylalanine or tryptophan. Each record gives: clone size, V gene, J gene, CDR3 length, D gene, CDR3 protein, CDR3 DNA. D genes are given only for firm matches. The size of a clone is reported for some rows only, either as once, few or many, or as a class for expanded clones.

clone size: medium-sized
V gene: TRBV7-3
J gene: TRBJ2-5
CDR3 length: 14
D gene: TRBD2
CDR3 protein: CASSPSGSGETQYF
CDR3 DNA: TGTGCCAGCAGCCCTAGCGGGAGTGGGGAGACCCAGTACTTC

clone size: medium-sized
V gene: TRBV7-7
J gene: TRBJ2-7
CDR3 length: 12
D gene: NA
CDR3 protein: CASSAGFGEQYF
CDR3 DNA: TGTGCCAGCAGTGCAGGTTTTGGCGAGCAGTACTTC

clone size: few
V gene: TRBV2
J gene: TRBJ2-7
CDR3 length: 11
D gene: NA
CDR3 protein: CASSYRSEQYF
CDR3 DNA: TGTGCCAGCAGTTACAGAAGCGAGCAGTACTTC

clone size: NA
V gene: TRBV9
J gene: TRBJ1-3
CDR3 length: 13
D gene: TRBD1
CDR3 protein: CASSVGQGDTIYF
CDR3 DNA: TGTGCCAGCAGCGTGGGACAGGGAGACACCATATATTTT

clone size: medium-sized
V gene: TRBV19
J gene: TRBJ1-1
CDR3 length: 13
D gene: TRBD1
CDR3 protein: CASRQGRNTEAFF
CDR3 DNA: TGTGCCAGTCGACAGGGGAGGAACACTGAAGCTTTCTTT

clone size: medium-sized
V gene: TRBV11-2
J gene: TRBJ2-1
CDR3 length: 15
D gene: TRBD2
CDR3 protein: CASSTIAGGYNEQFF
CDR3 DNA: TGTGCCAGCAGTACAATAGCGGGAGGTTACAATGAGCAGTTCTTC

clone size: NA
V gene: TRBV19
J gene: TRBJ1-2
CDR3 length: 19
D gene: NA
CDR3 protein: CASSKVFSTVPRANYGYTF
CDR3 DNA: TGTGCCAGTAGTAAAGTTTTTTCGACTGTCCCCAGGGCTAACTATGGCTACACCTTC

clone size: few
V gene: TRBV27
J gene: TRBJ1-5
CDR3 length: 13
D gene: NA
CDR3 protein: CASSLFYNQPQHF
CDR3 DNA: TGTGCCAGCAGTTTATTTTACAATCAGCCCCAGCATTTT

clone size: NA
V gene: TRBV9
J gene: TRBJ2-2
CDR3 length: 14
D gene: NA
CDR3 protein: CASSVVPSTGELFF
CDR3 DNA: TGTGCCAGCAGCGTAGTCCCTTCCACCGGGGAGCTGTTTTTT

clone size: medium-sized
V gene: TRBV6-4
J gene: TRBJ2-1
CDR3 length: 13
D gene: TRBD2
CDR3 protein: CASSDQRGGEQFF
CDR3 DNA: TGTGCCAGCAGTGACCAGCGGGGGGGTGAGCAGTTCTTC

clone size: few
V gene: TRBV9
J gene: TRBJ1-5
CDR3 length: 14
D gene: TRBD1
CDR3 protein: CASSEGDSPRPQHF
CDR3 DNA: TGTGCCAGCAGCGAGGGGGACAGTCCGCGGCCCCAGCATTTT

clone size: medium-sized
V gene: TRBV27
J gene: TRBJ2-7
CDR3 length: 14
D gene: TRBD2
CDR3 protein: CASSFSGAGYEQYF
CDR3 DNA: TGTGCCAGCAGTTTCAGCGGGGCCGGCTACGAGCAGTACTTC

clone size: NA
V gene: TRBV5-6
J gene: TRBJ2-7
CDR3 length: 16
D gene: TRBD2
CDR3 protein: CASSWRLAGKVDEQYF
CDR3 DNA: TGTGCCAGCAGCTGGCGACTAGCGGGAAAAGTCGACGAGCAGTACTTC

clone size: many
V gene: TRBV4-2
J gene: TRBJ1-6
CDR3 length: 15
D gene: NA
CDR3 protein: CASSRTDSYNSPLHF
CDR3 DNA: TGTGCCAGCAGCCGGACAGACTCCTATAATTCACCCCTCCACTTT

clone size: NA
V gene: TRBV27
J gene: TRBJ2-1
CDR3 length: 19
D gene: TRBD2
CDR3 protein: CASSTGLAGEKGSYNEQFF
CDR3 DNA: TGTGCCAGCTCCACCGGACTAGCGGGAGAAAAAGGCTCCTACAATGAGCAGTTCTTC

clone size: medium-sized
V gene: TRBV19
J gene: TRBJ1-1
CDR3 length: 14
D gene: NA
CDR3 protein: CASQLGGLNTEAFF
CDR3 DNA: TGTGCCAGTCAATTGGGGGGTCTGAACACTGAAGCTTTCTTT

clone size: medium-sized
V gene: TRBV9
J gene: TRBJ2-1
CDR3 length: 15
D gene: NA
CDR3 protein: CASSVGSDSYNEQFF
CDR3 DNA: TGTGCCAGCAGCGTTGGTAGCGACTCCTACAATGAGCAGTTCTTC

clone size: medium-sized
V gene: TRBV27
J gene: TRBJ1-1
CDR3 length: 12
D gene: TRBD1
CDR3 protein: CASGTGWAEAFF
CDR3 DNA: TGTGCCAGCGGGACAGGGTGGGCTGAAGCTTTCTTT

clone size: large
V gene: TRBV19
J gene: TRBJ1-3
CDR3 length: 13
D gene: NA
CDR3 protein: CASSISSGNTIYF
CDR3 DNA: TGTGCCAGTAGTATTAGCTCTGGAAACACCATATATTTT

clone size: NA
V gene: TRBV5-6
J gene: TRBJ2-3
CDR3 length: 12
D gene: NA
CDR3 protein: CASIGDWDTQYF
CDR3 DNA: TGTGCCAGCATCGGGGATTGGGATACGCAGTATTTT

clone size: many
V gene: TRBV14
J gene: TRBJ1-6
CDR3 length: 16
D gene: TRBD1
CDR3 protein: CASSQDRGTGGSPLHF
CDR3 DNA: TGTGCCAGCAGCCAAGACCGAGGAACAGGGGGTTCACCCCTCCACTTT

clone size: NA
V gene: TRBV11-2
J gene: TRBJ2-4
CDR3 length: 12
D gene: TRBD2
CDR3 protein: CASSLAGGFQYF
CDR3 DNA: TGTGCCAGCAGCTTAGCGGGAGGATTTCAGTACTTC

clone size: few
V gene: TRBV6-5
J gene: TRBJ1-2
CDR3 length: 13
D gene: NA
CDR3 protein: CASMDRGSAGYTF
CDR3 DNA: TGTGCCAGCATGGATAGAGGGTCCGCTGGCTACACCTTC

clone size: NA
V gene: TRBV27
J gene: TRBJ1-5
CDR3 length: 17
D gene: NA
CDR3 protein: CASSPRGTLYSNQPQHF
CDR3 DNA: TGTGCCAGCAGTCCAAGGGGGACACTTTATAGCAATCAGCCCCAGCATTTT

clone size: medium-sized
V gene: TRBV7-8
J gene: TRBJ1-5
CDR3 length: 15
D gene: NA
CDR3 protein: CASSLAGQTNQPQHF
CDR3 DNA: TGTGCCAGCAGCTTAGCCGGACAAACCAATCAGCCCCAGCATTTT

clone size: many
V gene: TRBV7-8
J gene: TRBJ2-5
CDR3 length: 16
D gene: TRBD1
CDR3 protein: CASSPAGGPFQETQYF
CDR3 DNA: TGTGCCAGCAGCCCAGCAGGGGGCCCTTTTCAAGAGACCCAGTACTTC

clone size: many
V gene: TRBV19
J gene: TRBJ1-3
CDR3 length: 15
D gene: NA
CDR3 protein: CASSPQGSAGNTIYF
CDR3 DNA: TGTGCCAGTTCACCGCAGGGAAGTGCTGGAAACACCATATATTTT

clone size: NA
V gene: TRBV2
J gene: TRBJ1-5
CDR3 length: 15
D gene: NA
CDR3 protein: CASRGVLGAGQPQHF
CDR3 DNA: TGTGCCAGCAGGGGCGTGTTGGGGGCGGGTCAGCCCCAGCATTTT

clone size: medium-sized
V gene: TRBV6-6
J gene: TRBJ1-2
CDR3 length: 13
D gene: TRBD1
CDR3 protein: CASSHDRGGGYTF
CDR3 DNA: TGTGCCAGCAGTCACGACAGGGGGGGAGGCTACACCTTC

clone size: medium-sized
V gene: TRBV2
J gene: TRBJ1-1
CDR3 length: 15
D gene: NA
CDR3 protein: CASSEGWRGNTEAFF
CDR3 DNA: TGTGCCAGCAGTGAAGGCTGGCGGGGGAACACTGAAGCTTTCTTT

clone size: few
V gene: TRBV9
J gene: TRBJ2-6
CDR3 length: 23
D gene: TRBD2
CDR3 protein: CASSGFKDPGLAGGDSGANVLTF
CDR3 DNA: TGTGCCAGCAGCGGCTTTAAGGATCCGGGACTAGCGGGAGGCGACTCTGGGGCCAACGTCCTGACTTTC

clone size: medium-sized
V gene: TRBV4-2
J gene: TRBJ1-3
CDR3 length: 17
D gene: TRBD1
CDR3 protein: CASSQEATGPSGNTIYF
CDR3 DNA: TGTGCCAGCAGCCAAGAAGCGACAGGGCCCTCTGGAAACACCATATATTTT

clone size: medium-sized
V gene: TRBV4-1
J gene: TRBJ2-2
CDR3 length: 13
D gene: NA
CDR3 protein: CASSQGQAGELFF
CDR3 DNA: TGCGCCAGCAGCCAGGGACAAGCCGGGGAGCTGTTTTTT

clone size: medium-sized
V gene: TRBV11-2
J gene: TRBJ2-7
CDR3 length: 15
D gene: TRBD2
CDR3 protein: CASSFLAGGVYEQYF
CDR3 DNA: TGTGCCAGCAGCTTCTTGGCGGGAGGAGTCTACGAGCAGTACTTC

clone size: NA
V gene: TRBV4-3
J gene: TRBJ1-1
CDR3 length: 13
D gene: NA
CDR3 protein: CASSRTENTEAFF
CDR3 DNA: TGCGCCAGCAGCCGGACAGAGAACACTGAAGCTTTCTTT

clone size: few
V gene: TRBV7-6
J gene: TRBJ2-2
CDR3 length: 16
D gene: TRBD2
CDR3 protein: CASSTRLAGNTGELFF
CDR3 DNA: TGTGCCAGCAGCACCCGACTAGCGGGGAACACCGGGGAGCTGTTTTTT

clone size: NA
V gene: TRBV7-8
J gene: TRBJ2-1
CDR3 length: 18
D gene: NA
CDR3 protein: CASSFGRGGSGYPRREFF
CDR3 DNA: TGTGCCAGCAGCTTTGGCCGAGGGGGTAGCGGGTACCCGAGGAGGGAGTTCTTC

clone size: NA
V gene: TRBV10-2
J gene: TRBJ1-2
CDR3 length: 13
D gene: NA
CDR3 protein: CASSASGVYGYTF
CDR3 DNA: TGCGCCAGCAGTGCTTCAGGGGTCTATGGCTACACCTTC

clone size: medium-sized
V gene: TRBV19
J gene: TRBJ1-1
CDR3 length: 14
D gene: NA
CDR3 protein: CASRYDSLFPEAFF
CDR3 DNA: TGTGCCAGTAGATACGACAGTCTCTTCCCTGAAGCTTTCTTT

clone size: medium-sized
V gene: TRBV14
J gene: TRBJ2-1
CDR3 length: 15
D gene: NA
CDR3 protein: CASSHWTTSYNEQFF
CDR3 DNA: TGTGCCAGCAGCCATTGGACTACATCCTACAATGAGCAGTTCTTC

clone size: medium-sized
V gene: TRBV6-5
J gene: TRBJ1-6
CDR3 length: 15
D gene: NA
CDR3 protein: CASSYSIGGRSPLHF
CDR3 DNA: TGTGCCAGCAGTTACTCGATTGGGGGCAGGTCACCCCTCCACTTT

clone size: few
V gene: TRBV19
J gene: TRBJ2-5
CDR3 length: 13
D gene: NA
CDR3 protein: CASSTTSGETQYF
CDR3 DNA: TGTGCCAGTAGCACGACTTCTGGTGAGACCCAGTACTTC

clone size: few
V gene: TRBV10-2
J gene: TRBJ2-5
CDR3 length: 14
D gene: TRBD2
CDR3 protein: CASGERGLTETQYF
CDR3 DNA: TGCGCCAGCGGGGAGCGGGGACTTACGGAGACCCAGTACTTC

clone size: few
V gene: TRBV9
J gene: TRBJ2-2
CDR3 length: 15
D gene: NA
CDR3 protein: CASSVGAGNTGELFF
CDR3 DNA: TGTGCCAGCAGCGTAGGCGCAGGGAACACCGGGGAGCTGTTTTTT

clone size: medium-sized
V gene: TRBV11-1
J gene: TRBJ2-4
CDR3 length: 12
D gene: NA
CDR3 protein: CASSLVSNIQYF
CDR3 DNA: TGTGCCAGCAGCTTAGTTTCGAACATTCAGTACTTC

clone size: NA
V gene: TRBV25-1
J gene: TRBJ2-7
CDR3 length: 14
D gene: NA
CDR3 protein: CASSPDTFSYEQYF
CDR3 DNA: TGTGCCAGCAGTCCCGACACATTCTCCTACGAGCAGTACTTC

clone size: medium-sized
V gene: TRBV7-9
J gene: TRBJ1-4
CDR3 length: 15
D gene: NA
CDR3 protein: CASSLGGTSNEKLFF
CDR3 DNA: TGTGCCAGCAGCTTGGGGGGGACAAGCAATGAAAAACTGTTTTTT

clone size: NA
V gene: TRBV4-2
J gene: TRBJ2-5
CDR3 length: 16
D gene: TRBD2
CDR3 protein: CASSQVAAGGGETQYF
CDR3 DNA: TGTGCCAGCAGCCAAGTAGCAGCGGGAGGGGGGGAGACCCAGTACTTC

clone size: few
V gene: TRBV27
J gene: TRBJ2-7
CDR3 length: 8
D gene: NA
CDR3 protein: CASSDTNF
CDR3 DNA: TGTGCCAGCAGTGACACGAACTTC

clone size: few
V gene: TRBV5-1
J gene: TRBJ2-1
CDR3 length: 13
D gene: NA
CDR3 protein: CASSVYGDNEQFF
CDR3 DNA: TGCGCCAGCAGCGTCTACGGAGACAATGAGCAGTTCTTC

clone size: NA
V gene: TRBV27
J gene: TRBJ2-7
CDR3 length: 15
D gene: TRBD2
CDR3 protein: CASRKGLADTYEQYF
CDR3 DNA: TGTGCCAGCAGGAAAGGACTAGCGGATACCTACGAGCAGTACTTC

clone size: medium-sized
V gene: TRBV4-2
J gene: TRBJ2-7
CDR3 length: 16
D gene: TRBD1
CDR3 protein: CASSQQTGTLSYEQYF
CDR3 DNA: TGTGCCAGCAGCCAACAGACAGGGACCCTTTCCTACGAGCAGTACTTC

clone size: few
V gene: TRBV9
J gene: TRBJ2-2
CDR3 length: 17
D gene: NA
CDR3 protein: CASSGRGLGSNTGELFF
CDR3 DNA: TGTGCCAGCAGCGGTAGGGGCCTGGGGTCGAACACCGGGGAGCTGTTTTTT

clone size: medium-sized
V gene: TRBV28
J gene: TRBJ1-1
CDR3 length: 13
D gene: NA
CDR3 protein: CALLDSMNTEAFF
CDR3 DNA: TGTGCCCTGTTGGACAGCATGAACACTGAAGCTTTCTTT

clone size: medium-sized
V gene: TRBV4-3
J gene: TRBJ2-1
CDR3 length: 16
D gene: TRBD2
CDR3 protein: CASSHRTRGPYNEQFF
CDR3 DNA: TGCGCCAGCAGCCATAGGACTAGGGGCCCTTACAATGAGCAGTTCTTC

clone size: many
V gene: TRBV10-3
J gene: TRBJ2-7
CDR3 length: 15
D gene: NA
CDR3 protein: CAISDSASSSYEQYF
CDR3 DNA: TGTGCCATCAGTGATAGCGCTTCGAGCTCCTACGAGCAGTACTTC